What follows describes a single TCR beta chain. The target antigen is unknown. A much larger clonotype is one base distant, so this may be a read error. This specimen comes from a study of CD8 T cells in ankylosing spondylitis. Study-level points and caveats: Characteristic of ankylosing spondylitis blood, it appeared, was a TCR beta motif comprising roughly eight highly homologous variants. It was reported that disease-linked clones were significantly enriched in matched ankylosing spondylitis synovial fluid. Previously reported in reactive arthritis synovial fluid and blood were some of the motif variants. Disease-linked clones were CD8+ and relatively rare in peripheral blood.

Germline lookup yields CDR1 SGDLS and CDR2 YYNGEE. V gave up 4 bases and J gave up 0 bases, with 12 bases separating them. The CDR3 extends over 15 amino acids. TCRdb analysed the 5' RACE reads with MiXCR anew, one entry per CDR3 protein. Of about 200,000 distinct CDR3 sequences listed, roughly 24% are singletons. Source material: blood, either unsorted or a sorted T cell fraction (not recorded which). The rearrangement links TRBV9 to TRBJ2-3; a weak D match, TRBD2 (6 bases). The sequence was collected from a male donor with ankylosing spondylitis or in good health (not recorded which). CDR3 in DNA: TGTGCCAGCAGCACCGGGACTGCAAGCACAGATACGCAGTATTTT. This gives the protein CASSTGTASTDTQYF.